Only one count was recorded for the clone carrying this T cell receptor (beta chain). Its antigen is unknown. Assay used: immunoSEQ multiplex PCR; TCRdb lists only in-frame clones, some missing. The sample shows over 70,000 clones, 80% to 90% of them seen only once. This CDR3 has 14 residues. Trimming took 6 bases from V and 5 from J, leaving 17 bases between them. Germline V CDR1 and CDR2: MDHEN, SYDVKM. Blood draws occurred at baseline, cycle 4 day 1, and cycle 7 day 1. The source of the sample is a study of OX40 agonist ivuxolimab in advanced cancers. Regarding the study as a whole: Clonal expansion was seen in CD4+ and CD8+ blood T cells by week 6 at 0.1 to 3.0 mg/kg.

The chain has TRBV28 and TRBJ2-7; a possible D gene is TRBD2 (6 bases). The sequencing here drew on CD4+ or CD8+ T cells sorted from blood, taken in a trial of the OX40 agonist ivuxolimab. The clonotype originates from an adult with an advanced solid tumor such as melanoma, head and neck, liver or kidney cancer. CDR3 coding DNA: TGTGCCAGCAGCTTGCCGTCGGGGGTCAACGAGCAGTACTTC. The encoded protein is CASSLPSGVNEQYF.